This T cell receptor beta chain was profiled in a study of cytomegalovirus exposure and HLA in healthy donors. Overall study: In a later analysis, it was reported that the approximately 120 validation repertoires had been produced on the same platform as the 700 or so repertoires belonging to the first cohort.

TCRdb's copy holds only in-frame clones and misses some; the assay was immunoSEQ multiplex PCR. The sample lists about 56,000 clones, more than 80% occurring once. CDR1 and CDR2 from the germline V gene are LGHNA and YSLEER. V lost 0 bases and J lost 6; bases outside the gene matches: 8. This CDR3 is built from 15 residues. The donors were members of the approximately 130-subject validation cohort (separate from the approximately 670-subject first cohort). With regard to this clone: The antigen remains undetermined.

General study findings and limits: Reports described diagnosis of cytomegalovirus status by the classifier as highly specific and sensitive.

This clonotype was obtained from a man between 18 and 35 years old in good health and CMV-seronegative. Sequenced material: PBMCs. The rearrangement links TRBV4-3 to TRBJ2-7; 7 bases align to TRBD1. The CDR3 nucleotides are TGCGCCAGCAGCCAAGAGGCAGGACAGGCGGCCGAGCAGTACTTC. Protein sequence: CASSQEAGQAAEQYF.